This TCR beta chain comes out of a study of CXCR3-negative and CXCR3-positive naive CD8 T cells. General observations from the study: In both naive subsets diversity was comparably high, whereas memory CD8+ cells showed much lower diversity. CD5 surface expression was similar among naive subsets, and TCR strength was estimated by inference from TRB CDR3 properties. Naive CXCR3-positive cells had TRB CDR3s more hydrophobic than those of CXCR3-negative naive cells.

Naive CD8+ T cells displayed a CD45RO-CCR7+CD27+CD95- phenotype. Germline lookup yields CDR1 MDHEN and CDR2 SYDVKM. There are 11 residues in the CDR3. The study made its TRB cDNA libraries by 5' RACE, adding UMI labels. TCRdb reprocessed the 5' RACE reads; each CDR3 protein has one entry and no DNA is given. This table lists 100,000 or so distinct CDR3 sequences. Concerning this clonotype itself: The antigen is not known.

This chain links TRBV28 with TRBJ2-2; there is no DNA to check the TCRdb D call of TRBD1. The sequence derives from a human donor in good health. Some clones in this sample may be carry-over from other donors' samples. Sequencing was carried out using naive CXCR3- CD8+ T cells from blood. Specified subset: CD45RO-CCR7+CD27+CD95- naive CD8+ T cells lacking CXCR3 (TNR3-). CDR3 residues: CGTGSSGELFF.